These 10 T cell receptor beta chains came from one sample sequenced in a study of breast tumors, draining lymph nodes, adjacent tissues. TCRdb analysed the multiplex PCR reads with MiXCR anew, one entry per CDR3 protein. The sample lists tens of thousands of distinct CDR3 sequences; roughly two fifths were seen once. Sequencing used breast tumor tissue. The receptor set was obtained from a female donor with breast cancer. Some clones in this sample may be carry-over from other donors' samples.

The sample holds many counts of this clonotype. This chain connects TRBV28 to TRBJ1-2; D possibly corresponds to TRBD1 (6 bases). CDR1 is MDHEN, CDR2 SYDVKM, per germline. V was clipped by 5 bases and J by 7 bases, with 8 bases between them. CDR3 size: 11 residues. CDR3 residues: CASSGQRGYTF. CDR3 bases: TGTGCCAGCAGTGGACAGCGTGGCTACACCTTC.

This clonotype has ten or more counts. One base away lies a much larger clone, so this may be a sequencing read error. The chain is built from TRBV9 and TRBJ2-6; 7 positions agree with TRBD1. Per the germline V gene, CDR1 is SGDLS and CDR2 is YYNGEE. The CDR3 length is 16 residues. CDR3 protein: CASSVEGAGGANALTF. The CDR3, as DNA: TGTGCCAGCAGCGTAGAGGGGGCTGGTGGGGCCAACGCCCTGACTTTC.

With respect to this clonotype: Since no conserved phenylalanine or tryptophan closes the CDR3, a read error is the likely cause. The DNA is omitted, as the CDR3 cannot be located on it reliably, and the CDR3 follows TCRdb's listing. The chain employs TRBV19 and TRBJ1-4; the D segment call TRBD1 is taken from the table without a DNA check. Germline V gene data show CDR1 as LNHDA and CDR2 as SQIVND (reference sequence). The CDR3 spans 11 residues, counting both ends. This chain's CDR3 is CASSIMVNGGL.

This clonotype was counted a single time. The chain joins TRBV9 to TRBJ1-6; the D is unclear. V was cut by 4 bases and J by 10 bases, with 15 bases left in between. Looked up from germline, CDR1 is SGDLS and CDR2 is YYNGEE. The CDR3 length is 14 residues. The chain's CDR3 is CASSLTIAGSPLHF. In DNA, the CDR3 is TGTGCCAGCAGCCTAACTATAGCGGGATCACCCCTCCACTTT.

There are many counts of this clonotype. V usage is TRBV24-1 and J usage is TRBJ2-1; D unclear. CDR1 and CDR2 from the germline V gene are KGHDR and SFDVKD. The V end lost 6 bases, the J end lost 0 bases, and 11 bases lay between the germline ends. The CDR3 runs 15 residues. CDR3 in DNA: TGTGCCACCAGTAGAATGGAGTCCTCCTACAATGAGCAGTTCTTC. This sequence encodes CATSRMESSYNEQFF.

This chain links TRBV9 with TRBJ2-1, with 11 nucleotides matching TRBD2. Looked up from germline, CDR1 is SGDLS and CDR2 is YYNGEE. CDR3 size: 15 residues. The J segment lost 5 bases and the V segment lost 0 bases, leaving 1 base of the junction unmatched. CDR3 region: CASSVVLAGDNEQFF. In DNA, the CDR3 is TGTGCCAGCAGCGTAGTACTAGCGGGAGACAATGAGCAGTTCTTC. The whole variable domain, filled in from reference TRBV9 and TRBJ2-1, reads DSGVTQTPKHLITATGQRVTLRCSPRSGDLSVYWYQQSLDQGLQFLIQYYNGEERAKGNILERFSAQQFPDLHSELNLSSLELGDSALYFCASSVVLAGDNEQFFGPGTRLTVL.

This chain connects TRBV7-9 to TRBJ1-1; D remains ambiguous. The germline gives CDR1 SEHNR, CDR2 FQNEAQ (reference sequence). V was shortened by 11 bases and J by 6 bases, with 22 bases between the two germline ends. The CDR3 is 14 amino acids. The CDR3 region is CAASPTANEAEAFF. The CDR3 DNA reads TGTGCCGCTTCTCCTACAGCCAACGAAGCTGAAGCTTTCTTT. Full variable domain (rest looked up from reference TRBV7-9 and TRBJ1-1): DTGVSQNPRHKITKRGQNVTFRCDPISEHNRLYWYRQTLGQGPEFLTYFQNEAQLEKSRLLSDRFSAERPKGSFSTLEIQRTEQGDSAMYLCAASPTANEAEAFFGQGTRLTVV.

This clonotype has at least ten counts. This chain connects TRBV2 to TRBJ1-4, with D unclear. The V and J ends lost 2 bases and 10 bases respectively, with 11 bases between them. The CDR3 loop spans 13 amino acids. Germline loops: CDR1 SNHLY, CDR2 FYNNEI. The chain's CDR3 is CASSELSRLKLFF. As DNA, the CDR3 is TGTGCCAGCAGTGAATTATCCCGGCTAAAACTGTTTTTT.

This clonotype was recorded many times. The J gene is TRBJ1-4, the V gene TRBV6-5; weak D call: TRBD1 (6 bases). CDR1 MNHEY and CDR2 SVGAGI come from the germline V gene. Deletions cut 5 bases from V and 8 bases from J, with 15 bases between. This CDR3 contains 14 residues. The CDR3: CASSQQGSSEKLFF. The CDR3 DNA reads as TGTGCCAGCAGTCAACAGGGCAGTTCAGAAAAACTGTTTTTT.

This clonotype was recorded many times. This chain joins TRBV6-1 and TRBJ2-7; D may be TRBD1 (6 bases). V lost 7 bases, J lost 3 bases, and 16 bases lay in between. There are 14 residues in the CDR3. Germline-derived CDR1 and CDR2 are MNHNS and SASEGT. CDR3 nucleotide sequence: TGTGCCAGCAAACCACCAGGGGACATCTACGAGCAGTACTTC. Amino acids: CASKPPGDIYEQYF.